The 27 T cell receptor beta chains presented below share a single source sample, sequenced in a study of T-cell memory formation after mild COVID-19. TCRdb reprocessed the 5' RACE reads with MiXCR, giving one entry per CDR3 protein. The sample contains 450,000 to 650,000 distinct CDR3 sequences, about a fifth of which appear only once. The sequenced sample was PBMCs or a T cell subset sorted from them (not recorded which). The origin of the receptors is an adult woman who had mild COVID-19 (a few samples of this study predate the infection). Cell type and time point are not known.

There are a few counts of this clonotype. V is TRBV12-3 or TRBV12-4 and J is TRBJ2-3; D unclear. The CDR3 has 14 amino acids. The V end lost 4 bases, the J end lost 3 bases, and 11 bases lay between the germline ends. DNA of the CDR3: TGTGCCAGCAGTTCCTGGACGTATACAGATACGCAGTATTTT. It specifies CASSSWTYTDTQYF.

This clonotype was seen a few times. The chain is built from TRBV7-8 and TRBJ2-1; 9 bases match TRBD1. The CDR3 has 15 amino acids. J lost 8 bases, V lost 2 bases, and 7 bases had no gene match. Germline values: CDR1 SGHVS, CDR2 FQNEAQ. The CDR3 spells CASSLPGTGIDEQFF. The CDR3 DNA is TGTGCCAGCAGCTTACCCGGGACAGGGATTGATGAGCAGTTCTTC.

This clonotype was seen more than once but under ten times. The chain uses TRBV12-3 or TRBV12-4 and TRBJ2-7; TRBD2 agrees at 14 bases. CDR3 length equals 16 residues. The V and J ends lost 4 bases and 3 bases, in that order; junction bases with no gene match: 5. CDR3: CASSYGTSGRYYEQYF. Written as DNA, the CDR3 is TGTGCCAGCAGTTACGGGACTAGCGGGAGATACTACGAGCAGTACTTC.

A few counts support this clonotype. This chain uses TRBV15 with TRBJ1-2; D is undetermined. CDR1 LNHNV and CDR2 YYDKDF come from the germline V gene (reference sequence). The CDR3 contains 13 residues. V lost 0 bases and J lost 4, with 6 bases in between. In DNA, the CDR3 is TGTGCCACCAGCAGAGATAGGACCTATGGCTACACCTTC. Translated, it gives CATSRDRTYGYTF.

CDR3 bases: TGTGCCAGCAGCTTATGGGGTGATGAGCAGTTCTTC. Protein product: CASSLWGDEQFF. This chain joins TRBV7-9 and TRBJ2-1; no clear D gene. V was clipped by 2 bases and J by 8 bases, with 7 bases between them. The CDR3 length is 12 residues. Germline CDR1 SEHNR, CDR2 FQNEAQ (reference sequence).

V usage is TRBV28 and J usage is TRBJ2-7, with D uncertain. Germline values: CDR1 MDHEN, CDR2 SYDVKM. The V gene lost 6 bases and the J gene lost 3 bases, with 12 bases spanning the gap. The CDR3 sequence is 13 residues long. The CDR3 DNA follows: TGTGCCAGCAGATCCGGCAGCATCTACGAGCAGTACTTC. This gives the protein CASRSGSIYEQYF. Full variable domain (remainder filled in from reference TRBV28 and TRBJ2-7): DVKVTQSSRYLVKRTGEKVFLECVQDMDHENMFWYRQDPGLGLRLIYFSYDVKMKEKGDIPEGYSVSREKKERFSLILESASTNQTSMYLCASRSGSIYEQYFGPGTRLTVT.

J is TRBJ2-1 and V is TRBV3-1; D uncertain. The CDR3 has 13 amino acids. Germline loops: CDR1 LGHDT, CDR2 YNNKEL (reference sequence). The germline V and J ends were trimmed by 4 bases and 9 bases, with 13 bases remaining between them. The CDR3 DNA is TGTGCCAGCAGCCGCTCGGATAACCTTGAGCAGTTCTTC. It encodes CASSRSDNLEQFF.

The V call is TRBV28, the J call TRBJ1-5; 9 bases fit TRBD1. This CDR3 region has 15 residues. V was clipped by 2 bases and J by 6 bases; unmatched bases: 5. Germline CDR1 is MDHEN and CDR2 is SYDVKM. The CDR3 coding sequence is TGTGCCAGCAGTTTACCCACAGGGGGCTTTCAGCCCCAGCATTTT. Its translation is CASSLPTGGFQPQHF.

This clonotype came up a few times. The chain uses TRBV7-9 and TRBJ2-6; D possibly uses TRBD1 or TRBD2 (5 bases each). The germline gives CDR1 SEHNR, CDR2 FQNEAQ (reference sequence). There are 19 residues in the CDR3. V was cut by 8 bases and J by 0 bases, with 23 bases left in between. This chain's CDR3 is CASLSPLGVPTSGANVLTF. CDR3 DNA: TGTGCCAGCCTCTCCCCGTTGGGGGTCCCTACCTCTGGGGCCAACGTCCTGACTTTC. Together with reference TRBV7-9 and TRBJ2-6, the CDR3 gives the full variable domain: DTGVSQNPRHKITKRGQNVTFRCDPISEHNRLYWYRQTLGQGPEFLTYFQNEAQLEKSRLLSDRFSAERPKGSFSTLEIQRTEQGDSAMYLCASLSPLGVPTSGANVLTFGAGSRLTVL.

In this sample, this clonotype turned up a few times. V and J are TRBV29-1 and TRBJ2-7; 7 nucleotides align to TRBD2. There are 15 residues in the CDR3. Losses at the gene ends were 2 bases for V and 4 bases for J; bases not matched to a gene: 11. Germline V gene lookup returns CDR1 SQVTM and CDR2 ANQGSEA. CDR3 DNA sequence: TGCAGCGTTGAACGGGGAGGGAGGCCCCCATACGAGCAGTACTTC. Encoded protein: CSVERGGRPPYEQYF.

This clonotype was counted only a few times. The chain carries TRBV4-2 and TRBJ2-2, with 12 bases lining up with TRBD1. The CDR3 contains 17 residues. The germline CDR1 and CDR2 sequences are LGHNA and YNFKEQ. V was pared by 3 bases and J by 6 bases, with 8 bases of the junction left unmatched. The CDR3 coding sequence is TGTGCCAGCAGCCACCGGGACAGGGGGCGCGGGTCCGGGGAGCTGTTTTTT. Translating it yields CASSHRDRGRGSGELFF.

This clonotype showed up many times. The rearrangement uses TRBV7-9 and TRBJ2-1, with TRBD1 matching over 9 bases. The CDR3 totals 15 residues. Germline lookup yields CDR1 SEHNR and CDR2 FQNEAQ (reference sequence). V lost 3 bases and J lost 0; bases outside the gene matches: 0. CDR3 region: CASSLGQGSYNEQFF. DNA for the CDR3: TGTGCCAGCAGCTTGGGACAGGGCTCCTACAATGAGCAGTTCTTC.

The chain employs TRBV7-9 and TRBJ2-3, with 7 positions matching TRBD2. Trimming at V came to 3 bases and at J to 3 bases, leaving 9 bases not matched to a gene. The CDR3 loop spans 16 amino acids. Germline V gene sequence: CDR1 SEHNR, CDR2 FQNEAQ (reference sequence). CDR3 nucleotides: TGTGCCAGCAGCTTTGGCGGGGGAAGGTCGACAGATACGCAGTATTTT. Protein product: CASSFGGGRSTDTQYF.

V gene TRBV7-3 combines with J gene TRBJ2-3, with 8 bases fitting TRBD1. The J segment lost 2 bases and the V segment lost 5 bases, leaving 6 bases of the junction unmatched. The CDR3 has 15 amino acids. Looked up from germline, CDR1 is SGHTA and CDR2 is FQGTGA. The CDR3 loop is CASSVNRGITDTQYF. CDR3 DNA: TGTGCCAGCAGCGTAAACAGGGGGATCACAGATACGCAGTATTTT.

This clonotype was counted between two and nine times. V and J are TRBV19 and TRBJ1-2, with D possibly matching TRBD1 (5 bases). V was trimmed by 6 bases and J by 0 bases, leaving 14 bases between them. CDR3 length: 15 amino acids. CDR1 and CDR2 (germline): LNHDA, SQIVND (reference sequence). Here the CDR3 reads CASRMFQGANYGYTF. The CDR3 DNA sequence: TGTGCCAGTAGAATGTTCCAGGGAGCTAACTATGGCTACACCTTC. Based on the CDR3 plus reference TRBV19 and TRBJ1-2, the full variable domain is DGGITQSPKYLFRKEGQNVTLSCEQNLNHDAMYWYRQDPGQGLRLIYYSQIVNDFQKGDIAEGYSVSREKKESFPLTVTSAQKNPTAFYLCASRMFQGANYGYTFGSGTRLTVV.

The rearrangement joins TRBV10-3 to TRBJ2-7; TRBD2 matches 8 bases. The V gene end was trimmed by 6 bases and the J gene end by 0 bases; junction bases not matched to a gene: 1. The CDR3 totals 13 residues. Per germline, CDR1 ENHRY and CDR2 SYGVKD. The CDR3 DNA reads TGTGCCATCAGACTAGCGGACTCCTACGAGCAGTACTTC. It codes for CAIRLADSYEQYF.

This clonotype was recorded many times. The chain carries TRBV7-3 and TRBJ1-6; no definite D call. The CDR3 is 15 amino acids. Germline V CDR1 and CDR2: SGHTA, FQGTGA. V was pared by 3 bases and J by 7 bases, with 13 bases between. The CDR3 DNA follows: TGTGCCAGCAGCTTGTTGGGAGCTTCCAATTCACCCCTCCACTTT. This codes for CASSLLGASNSPLHF. Filled out from reference TRBV7-3 and TRBJ1-6, the complete variable domain reads GAGVSQTPSNKVTEKGKYVELRCDPISGHTALYWYRQSLGQGPEFLIYFQGTGAADDSGLPNDRFFAVRPEGSVSTLKIQRTERGDSAVYLCASSLLGASNSPLHFGNGTRLTVT.

This clonotype was counted only a few times. The chain uses TRBV19 and TRBJ2-5; D could derive from TRBD1 or TRBD2 (5 bases each). Between the trimmed V and J ends, which lost 6 bases and 0 bases, there was a span of 11 bases. Germline V gene lookup returns CDR1 LNHDA and CDR2 SQIVND (reference sequence). The CDR3 has 14 amino acids. The CDR3 nucleotides are TGTGCCAGTAGGCCGGGACCCTACCAAGAGACCCAGTACTTC. Translating it yields CASRPGPYQETQYF.

This clonotype has only one observation. V and J are TRBV5-1 and TRBJ2-3; D gene uncertain. The V gene's germline CDR1 is SGHRS and CDR2 YFSETQ. With 5 bases removed from V and 6 bases from J, the gap between germline ends came to 25 bases. The CDR3 runs to 17 residues. The CDR3 region has the DNA TGCGCCAGCAGTTACGCTTCTCCGGGCCCAGGTCCGGATACGCAGTATTTT. It specifies CASSYASPGPGPDTQYF.

The chain uses TRBV7-6 and TRBJ2-7, with D unresolved. V dropped 5 bases and J dropped 3 bases, with 14 bases sitting between them. This CDR3 is 14 amino acids long. The V gene's germline CDR1 is SGHVS and CDR2 FNYEAQ. CDR3 sequence (DNA): TGTGCCAGCAGCCAGCCGAGACAACTCTACGAGCAGTACTTC. This sequence encodes CASSQPRQLYEQYF.

This clonotype has a count of ten or more. V and J are TRBV7-8 and TRBJ2-7, with TRBD1 identical over 9 bases. Germline V gene lookup returns CDR1 SGHVS and CDR2 FQNEAQ. The CDR3 is 16 amino acids. Germline trimming cut 5 bases from V and 1 base from J; bases unmatched to any gene: 9. CDR3 bases: TGTGCCAGCAGCCAGTCCGGGACAGGGAGTTCCTACGAGCAGTACTTC. Residues: CASSQSGTGSSYEQYF. Full variable domain (outside the CDR3, taken from reference TRBV7-8 and TRBJ2-7): GAGVSQSPRYKVAKRGQDVALRCDPISGHVSLFWYQQALGQGPEFLTYFQNEAQLDKSGLPSDRFFAERPEGSVSTLKIQRTQQEDSAVYLCASSQSGTGSSYEQYFGPGTRLTVT.

This clonotype was observed at least ten times. This chain joins TRBV4-2 and TRBJ2-7; perhaps TRBD1 as D (6 bases). The V end was cut by 0 bases, the J end by 1 base, with 13 bases between. The CDR3 consists of 16 residues. Per the germline V gene, CDR1 is LGHNA and CDR2 is YNFKEQ. CDR3 nucleotides: TGTGCCAGCAGCCAAGAGGGTGGGACACATTCCTACGAGCAGTACTTC. Residues: CASSQEGGTHSYEQYF.

This clonotype turned up a few times. The chain recombines TRBV6-6 with TRBJ2-7; a weak D match, TRBD1 (6 bases). V lost 2 bases and J lost 2, with 10 bases in between. The CDR3 sequence is 14 residues long. The germline CDR1 and CDR2 sequences are MNHNY and SVGAGI (reference sequence). CDR3 loop: CASSYDGGTYEQYF. CDR3 coding DNA: TGTGCCAGCAGTTACGATGGGGGCACCTACGAGCAGTACTTC.

The chain recombines TRBV30 with TRBJ2-5; tentative D call: TRBD2 (7 bases). CDR1 and CDR2 (germline): GTSNPN, SVGIG (reference sequence). Between the trimmed V and J ends, which lost 0 bases and 4 bases, there was a span of 9 bases. The CDR3 is 13 residues long. The CDR3 nucleotides are TGTGCCTGGAGTGTGGGGGGGCGAGAGACCCAGTACTTC. Amino acids: CAWSVGGRETQYF. Full variable domain (remainder filled in from reference TRBV30 and TRBJ2-5): SQTIHQWPATLVQPVGSPLSLECTVEGTSNPNLYWYRQAAGRGLQLLFYSVGIGQISSEVPQNLSASRPQDRQFILSSKKLLLSDSGFYLCAWSVGGRETQYFGPGTRLLVL.

This clonotype was recorded a few times. The gene calls are TRBV18 and TRBJ2-7, with 7 positions matching TRBD2. The V and J ends lost 6 bases and 2 bases, in that order; junction bases with no gene match: 13. The germline gives CDR1 KGHSH, CDR2 LQKENI. CDR3 length: 16 amino acids. The CDR3 nucleotides read TGTGCCAGCTCGCCTCCCACTAGCGAGGGCACCTACGAGCAGTACTTC. This gives the protein CASSPPTSEGTYEQYF. The variable domain in full, completed from reference TRBV18 and TRBJ2-7, reads NAGVMQNPRHLVRRRGQEARLRCSPMKGHSHVYWYRQLPEEGLKFMVYLQKENIIDESGMPKERFSAEFPKEGPSILRIQQVVRGDSAAYFCASSPPTSEGTYEQYFGPGTRLTVT.

The gene calls are TRBV7-9 and TRBJ2-3; 7 bases match TRBD1. This CDR3 spans 14 amino acids. V was pared by 3 bases and J by 5 bases, with 5 bases of the junction left unmatched. CDR1 and CDR2 (germline): SEHNR, FQNEAQ (reference sequence). The CDR3 sequence: CASSFSGGQDTQYF. The CDR3 DNA reads as TGTGCCAGCAGCTTTTCAGGGGGACAAGATACGCAGTATTTT. Looking up the rest from reference TRBV7-9 and TRBJ2-3 gives the full variable domain: DTGVSQNPRHKITKRGQNVTFRCDPISEHNRLYWYRQTLGQGPEFLTYFQNEAQLEKSRLLSDRFSAERPKGSFSTLEIQRTEQGDSAMYLCASSFSGGQDTQYFGPGTRLTVL.

V is TRBV24-1 and J is TRBJ2-2; D is undetermined. V lost 1 base, J lost 5 bases, and 19 bases lay in between. From germline, CDR1 is KGHDR and CDR2 SFDVKD. This CDR3 has 18 residues. The DNA of the CDR3 is TGTGCCACCAGTGATTTTCCGGACCCCCCAAAAGGTACCGGGGAGCTGTTTTTT. Translated: CATSDFPDPPKGTGELFF.